A selection of T cell receptor beta chains follows, all from one sample in a study of PD-1 blockade in classical Hodgkin lymphoma. Libraries were prepared by immunoSEQ multiplex PCR; TCRdb keeps only in-frame clonotypes and omits some of them. The sample lists about 25,000 clones; approximately 80% were seen once. Source: peripheral blood mononuclear cells (PBMCs), taken at baseline. Source of these receptors: a human donor with classical Hodgkin lymphoma. Both conserved end residues are part of each CDR3. D genes are given only for firm matches. Not every row has a clone size; where given, it reads once, few, many or a size class.

V,J,size,D,CDR3,DNA
TRBV7-8,TRBJ1-6,NA,NA,CASSSGPLSSPLHF,TGTGCCAGCAGCTCTGGACCCCTCAGTTCACCCCTCCACTTT
TRBV2,TRBJ2-5,once,TRBD1,CASSGHRGQETQYF,TGTGCCAGCAGTGGGCACAGGGGGCAAGAGACCCAGTACTTC
TRBV6-1,TRBJ1-1,NA,NA,CASKTGPMNTEAFF,TGTGCCAGCAAAACGGGCCCCATGAACACTGAAGCTTTCTTT
TRBV7-3,TRBJ2-2,NA,TRBD1,CASSFHPSGQGTRTGELFF,TGTGCCAGCAGCTTCCACCCATCCGGACAGGGGACAAGAACCGGGGAGCTGTTTTTT
TRBV5-6,TRBJ2-4,NA,TRBD1,CASSPADRVQNLQYF,TGTGCCAGCAGCCCTGCGGACAGGGTGCAAAACCTTCAGTACTTC
TRBV9,TRBJ2-1,NA,TRBD2,CASSVGGGAGNEQFF,TGTGCCAGCAGCGTCGGCGGGGGGGCCGGGAATGAGCAGTTCTTC
TRBV5-4,TRBJ1-4,few,NA,CASSLEGTEKLFF,TGTGCCAGCAGCTTGGAGGGGACTGAAAAACTGTTTTTT
TRBV6-6,TRBJ1-2,NA,NA,CASSFDGSYGYTF,TGTGCCAGCAGTTTCGACGGCTCCTATGGCTACACCTTC
TRBV27,TRBJ1-2,once,NA,CASRTGGANYGYTF,TGTGCCAGCAGAACAGGTGGCGCTAACTATGGCTACACCTTC
TRBV4-2,TRBJ1-1,NA,NA,CASSPPIGGNEAFF,TGTGCCAGCAGCCCTCCTATTGGGGGCAATGAAGCTTTCTTT
TRBV7-2,TRBJ1-2,NA,NA,CASSLAVRTFYGYTF,TGTGCCAGCAGCTTAGCGGTGAGGACTTTCTATGGCTACACCTTC
TRBV28,TRBJ1-2,NA,NA,CASSLRAQGGGYTF,TGTGCCAGCAGTTTAAGGGCACAGGGTGGTGGCTACACCTTC
TRBV25-1,TRBJ2-7,few,TRBD2,CASSPRTSGGQEQYF,TGTGCCAGCAGCCCAAGGACTAGCGGGGGTCAGGAGCAGTACTTC
TRBV9,TRBJ1-1,NA,NA,CASSASRTSNTEAFF,TGTGCCAGCAGCGCATCCAGGACAAGTAACACTGAAGCTTTCTTT
TRBV5-1,TRBJ2-5,NA,TRBD2,CASSLARGGRETQYF,TGCGCCAGCAGCTTGGCGCGGGGGGGTAGAGAGACCCAGTACTTC
TRBV5-4,TRBJ1-2,once,TRBD1,CASSLGGQFYGYTF,TGTGCCAGCAGCTTGGGGGGACAGTTCTATGGCTACACCTTC
TRBV30,TRBJ2-2,NA,NA,CAWKNYRDLNTGELFF,TGTGCCTGGAAAAACTACCGGGACTTGAACACCGGGGAGCTGTTTTTT
TRBV2,TRBJ1-2,NA,NA,CASSPDYGYTF,TGTGCCAGCAGCCCGGACTATGGCTACACCTTC
TRBV10-3,TRBJ2-7,NA,NA,CAISGRSDDEQYF,TGTGCCATCAGTGGGAGATCGGACGACGAGCAGTACTTC
TRBV7-2,TRBJ2-1,NA,NA,CASSLLSGTLTLNEQFF,TGTGCCAGCAGCTTATTATCCGGGACCTTAACCCTCAATGAGCAGTTCTTC
TRBV14,TRBJ2-7,NA,NA,CASSQLASYEQYF,TGTGCCAGCAGCCAATTAGCCTCCTACGAGCAGTACTTC
TRBV7-9,TRBJ1-3,NA,NA,CASSFDWSSGNTIYF,TGTGCCAGCAGCTTTGACTGGAGCTCTGGAAACACCATATATTTT
TRBV19,TRBJ2-7,NA,NA,CASKSQGSTYEQYF,TGTGCCAGTAAAAGCCAGGGCTCCACCTACGAGCAGTACTTC
TRBV5-8,TRBJ2-5,NA,NA,CASSLGQGPETQYF,TGTGCCAGCAGCTTGGGCCAAGGACCCGAGACCCAGTACTTC
TRBV7-2,TRBJ1-6,NA,TRBD1,CASSYRPGQGSSPLHF,TGTGCCAGCAGCTACCGACCCGGACAGGGGAGTTCACCCCTCCACTTT
TRBV13,TRBJ1-2,NA,NA,CASSAGHGNYGYTF,TGTGCCAGCAGCGCCGGACACGGCAACTATGGCTACACCTTC
TRBV6-6,TRBJ1-3,NA,TRBD1,CASGRDRTGNTIYF,TGTGCCAGCGGTAGGGACAGGACTGGAAACACCATATATTTT
TRBV4-3,TRBJ2-7,NA,NA,CASSQDTLPRYEQYF,TGCGCCAGCAGCCAAGACACCCTCCCCCGATACGAGCAGTACTTC
TRBV6-5,TRBJ1-6,NA,NA,CASSYNRVILNSPLHF,TGTGCCAGCAGTTACAACAGGGTCATACTTAATTCACCCCTCCACTTT
TRBV30,TRBJ2-1,NA,TRBD2,CAWSISGGAGEQFF,TGTGCCTGGAGCATCAGCGGGGGGGCGGGTGAGCAGTTCTTC
TRBV6-1,TRBJ1-2,NA,NA,CASKSFLAGGGYTF,TGTGCCAGCAAGTCGTTCTTGGCGGGCGGTGGCTACACCTTC
TRBV11-2,TRBJ2-5,once,NA,CASSLALVRETQYF,TGTGCCAGCAGCTTAGCGCTAGTTAGGGAGACCCAGTACTTC
TRBV4-2,TRBJ2-7,NA,TRBD1,CASSQEPPIRQGDYEQYF,TGTGCCAGCAGCCAAGAACCCCCTATTCGGCAGGGGGACTACGAGCAGTACTTC
TRBV7-9,TRBJ1-2,NA,TRBD1,CASSLPGGDYGYTF,TGTGCCAGCAGCTTACCAGGGGGCGACTATGGCTACACCTTC
TRBV7-2,TRBJ2-7,NA,TRBD1,CASSPRGMGSGVEQYF,TGTGCCAGCAGCCCCAGGGGGATGGGGTCCGGGGTCGAGCAGTACTTC
TRBV12-2,TRBJ1-2,NA,NA,CASRFTRGQHF,TGTGCAAGTCGCTTTACAAGGGGACAGCACTTC
TRBV5-1,TRBJ2-7,NA,TRBD2,CASRPGLAGLYEQYF,TGCGCCAGCAGACCCGGACTAGCGGGTCTCTACGAGCAGTACTTC
TRBV4-3,TRBJ2-7,NA,TRBD1,CASSQDLPRDRGYEQYF,TGCGCCAGCAGCCAAGATTTGCCAAGGGACAGGGGCTACGAGCAGTACTTC
TRBV4-3,TRBJ2-3,NA,TRBD2,CASSQDEPAGGGTDTQYF,TGCGCCAGCAGCCAAGATGAGCCAGCGGGGGGTGGCACAGATACGCAGTATTTT
TRBV6-6,TRBJ1-6,few,NA,CASQLFKGGNSPLHF,TGTGCCAGTCAGTTATTTAAGGGCGGTAATTCACCCCTCCACTTT
TRBV2,TRBJ1-1,NA,NA,CASRPTVGASTEAFF,TGTGCCAGCAGACCAACAGTGGGGGCTAGCACTGAAGCTTTCTTT
TRBV11-3,TRBJ1-2,NA,NA,CASSNPGGWGYTF,TGTGCCAGCAGCAACCCAGGCGGGTGGGGCTACACCTTC
TRBV6-1,TRBJ1-5,NA,NA,CASSSYPDQPQHF,TGTGCCAGCAGTTCCTACCCCGATCAGCCCCAGCATTTT
TRBV5-5,TRBJ2-3,few,TRBD2,CASSIGTSGGGTDTQYF,TGTGCCAGCAGCATAGGGACTAGCGGGGGGGGCACAGATACGCAGTATTTT
TRBV6-5,TRBJ1-3,few,TRBD1,CASTEGANGNTIYF,TGTGCCAGTACCGAGGGGGCGAATGGAAACACCATATATTTT
TRBV7-2,TRBJ2-7,once,NA,CASSLAGNPYEQYF,TGTGCCAGCAGCTTAGCGGGAAACCCCTACGAGCAGTACTTC
TRBV5-6,TRBJ2-1,NA,NA,CASTLDRYNEQFF,TGTGCCAGCACCTTAGACAGATACAATGAGCAGTTCTTC
TRBV14,TRBJ1-6,NA,NA,CASSGTTGISPLHF,TGTGCCAGCAGCGGAACAACAGGGATTTCACCCCTCCACTTT
TRBV9,TRBJ2-3,once,NA,CASSFQPKGPTDTQYF,TGTGCCAGCAGCTTTCAGCCCAAAGGTCCGACAGATACGCAGTATTTT
TRBV5-1,TRBJ1-1,NA,NA,CASSLGTIGTEAFF,TGCGCCAGCAGCTTGGGGACCATAGGGACTGAAGCTTTCTTT